This entry is about one TCR beta chain. Its antigen is unidentified. Germline assignment: CDR1 MDHEN and CDR2 SYDVKM. CDR3 length: 15 amino acids. The ends were cut back, 8 bases at V and 4 bases at J, with 21 bases in the middle. These data come from a study of T cell responses to AZD1222 COVID-19 vaccine. Overall study results and limits: Only 5 to 7 AZD1222 recipients tested seropositive at baseline. Donors were mostly white British, more females; clonal diversity possibly underestimated. An increase in Spike-specific TCR breadth and depth was observed after two AZD1222 doses. Nearly half of spike-specific TCRs reportedly target unmutated variant regions.

The table came from immunoSEQ multiplex PCR; TCRdb's copy has only in-frame clones and leaves some out. Here the sample spans about 130,000 clones, around 94% being singletons. V gene TRBV28 combines with J gene TRBJ2-7, with D possibly matching TRBD1 (6 bases). The input for sequencing was peripheral blood, taken on day 0 of AZD1222 vaccination. The sequence was collected from an adult in good health. The CDR3 reads CASHLHGGPYYEQYF. As DNA, the CDR3 is TGTGCCAGCCACCTGCATGGGGGCCCTTATTACGAGCAGTACTTC.